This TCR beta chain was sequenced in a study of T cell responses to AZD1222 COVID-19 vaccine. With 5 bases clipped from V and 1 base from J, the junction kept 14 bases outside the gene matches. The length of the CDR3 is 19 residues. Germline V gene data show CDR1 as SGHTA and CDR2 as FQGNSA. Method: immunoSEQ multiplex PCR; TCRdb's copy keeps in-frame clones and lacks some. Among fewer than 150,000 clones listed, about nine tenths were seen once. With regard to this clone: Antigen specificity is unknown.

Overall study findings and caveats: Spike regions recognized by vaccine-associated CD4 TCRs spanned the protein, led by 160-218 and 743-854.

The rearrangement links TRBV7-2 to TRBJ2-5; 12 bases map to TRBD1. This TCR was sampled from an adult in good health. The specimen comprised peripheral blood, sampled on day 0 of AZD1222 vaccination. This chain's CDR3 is CASSLGQGAHSGVQETQYF. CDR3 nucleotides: TGTGCCAGCAGCCTGGGACAGGGGGCGCATAGCGGGGTCCAAGAGACCCAGTACTTC.